The entry below gives a single TCR beta chain sequence along with its context. Antigen: not known. Sequencing used immunoSEQ multiplex PCR; TCRdb keeps in-frame clones, though not all of them. The sample contains more than 140,000 clones, about nine tenths of which appear only once. This entry belongs to a study of T cell responses to AZD1222 COVID-19 vaccine. Study observations and caveats: Spike-specific TCR breadth and depth grew following two AZD1222 doses. Among the donors, most were white British and more were female, and clonal diversity was possibly underestimated. The study found vaccine-associated CD4 TCRs spanning spike, dominant at 160-218 and 743-854.

Germline CDR1 and CDR2: MNHEY and SVGEGT. CDR3 length: 13 amino acids. V was clipped by 7 bases and J by 8 bases, with 17 bases between them. V is TRBV6-2 or TRBV6-3 and J is TRBJ1-2; no clear D gene. This specimen was peripheral blood, taken on day 0 of AZD1222 vaccination. The source is an adult in good health. The CDR3 DNA reads as TGTGCCAGCACCCCCTTCGTGGAGGGAGGCTACACCTTC. Translation gives CASTPFVEGGYTF.